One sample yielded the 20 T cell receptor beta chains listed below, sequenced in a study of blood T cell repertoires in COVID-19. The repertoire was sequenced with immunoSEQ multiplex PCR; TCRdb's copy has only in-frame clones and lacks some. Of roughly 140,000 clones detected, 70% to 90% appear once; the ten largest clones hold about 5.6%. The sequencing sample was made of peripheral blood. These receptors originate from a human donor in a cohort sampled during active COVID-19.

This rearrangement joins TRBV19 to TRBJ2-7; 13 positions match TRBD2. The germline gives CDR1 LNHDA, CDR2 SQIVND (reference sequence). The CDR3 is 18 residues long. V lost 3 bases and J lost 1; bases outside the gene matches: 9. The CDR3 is CASSIRTSGGSQSYEQYF. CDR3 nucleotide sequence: TGTGCCAGTAGTATCCGGACTAGCGGGGGTTCCCAGTCCTACGAGCAGTACTTC.

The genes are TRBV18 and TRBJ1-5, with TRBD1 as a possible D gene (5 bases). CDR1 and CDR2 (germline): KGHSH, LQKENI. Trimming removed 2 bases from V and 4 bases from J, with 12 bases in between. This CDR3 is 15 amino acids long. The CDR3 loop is CASSPGARENQPQHF. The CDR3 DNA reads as TGTGCCAGCTCACCAGGGGCCAGGGAAAATCAGCCCCAGCATTTT. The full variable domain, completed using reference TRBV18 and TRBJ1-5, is NAGVMQNPRHLVRRRGQEARLRCSPMKGHSHVYWYRQLPEEGLKFMVYLQKENIIDESGMPKERFSAEFPKEGPSILRIQQVVRGDSAAYFCASSPGARENQPQHFGDGTRLSIL.

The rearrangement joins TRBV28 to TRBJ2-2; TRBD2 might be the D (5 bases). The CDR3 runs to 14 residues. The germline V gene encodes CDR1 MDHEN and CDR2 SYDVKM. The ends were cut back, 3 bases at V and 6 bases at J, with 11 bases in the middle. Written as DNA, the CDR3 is TGTGCCAGCAGTTTTACGGGGTCGGCCGGGGAGCTGTTTTTT. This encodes CASSFTGSAGELFF. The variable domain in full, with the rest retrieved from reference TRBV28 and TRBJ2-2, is DVKVTQSSRYLVKRTGEKVFLECVQDMDHENMFWYRQDPGLGLRLIYFSYDVKMKEKGDIPEGYSVSREKKERFSLILESASTNQTSMYLCASSFTGSAGELFFGEGSRLTVL.

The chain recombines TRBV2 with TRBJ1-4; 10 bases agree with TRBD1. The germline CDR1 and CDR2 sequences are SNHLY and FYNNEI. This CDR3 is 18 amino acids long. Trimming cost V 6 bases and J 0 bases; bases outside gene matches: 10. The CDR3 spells CASSRDRGSDATNEKLFF. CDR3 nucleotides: TGTGCCAGCAGCCGGGACAGGGGTTCGGATGCAACTAATGAAAAACTGTTTTTT.

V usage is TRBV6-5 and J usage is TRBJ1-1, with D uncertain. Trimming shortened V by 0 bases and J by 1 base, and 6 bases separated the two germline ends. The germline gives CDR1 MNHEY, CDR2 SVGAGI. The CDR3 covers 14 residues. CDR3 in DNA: TGTGCCAGCAGTTACTCGACGGGGAACACTGAAGCTTTCTTT. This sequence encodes CASSYSTGNTEAFF.

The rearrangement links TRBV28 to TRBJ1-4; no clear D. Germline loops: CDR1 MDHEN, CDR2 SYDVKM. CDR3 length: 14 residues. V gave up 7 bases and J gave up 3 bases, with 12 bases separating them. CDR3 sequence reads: CASKTRGSNEKLFF. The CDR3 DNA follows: TGTGCCAGCAAAACTCGGGGATCTAATGAAAAACTGTTTTTT.

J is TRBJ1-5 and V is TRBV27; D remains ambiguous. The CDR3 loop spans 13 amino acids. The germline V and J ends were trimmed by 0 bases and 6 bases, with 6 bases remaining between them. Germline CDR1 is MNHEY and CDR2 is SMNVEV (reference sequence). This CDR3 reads CASSLSRSQPQHF. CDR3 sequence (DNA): TGTGCCAGCAGTTTATCGAGGAGTCAGCCCCAGCATTTT.

CDR3 DNA sequence: TGTGCCAGCAGCTTGGGTCTCACTAATGAAAAACTGTTTTTT. Residues: CASSLGLTNEKLFF. The gene calls are TRBV5-4 and TRBJ1-4; no clear D gene. The CDR3 spans 14 residues. Germline V lookup: CDR1 SGHNT, CDR2 YYREEE (reference sequence). V lost 0 bases to trimming and J lost 2 bases, with 5 bases between them.

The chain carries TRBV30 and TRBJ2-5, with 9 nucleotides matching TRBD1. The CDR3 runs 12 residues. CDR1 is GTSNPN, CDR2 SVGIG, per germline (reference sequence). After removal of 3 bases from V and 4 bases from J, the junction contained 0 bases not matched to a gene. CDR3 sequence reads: CAWRTGGETQYF. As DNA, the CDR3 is TGTGCCTGGAGGACAGGGGGAGAGACCCAGTACTTC.

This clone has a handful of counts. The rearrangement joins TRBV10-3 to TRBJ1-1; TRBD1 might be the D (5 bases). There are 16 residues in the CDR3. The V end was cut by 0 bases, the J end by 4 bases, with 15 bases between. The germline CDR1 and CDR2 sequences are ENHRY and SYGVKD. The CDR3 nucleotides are TGTGCCATCAGTGAGTCTAGGGGCGGTTCGGTCACTGAAGCTTTCTTT. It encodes CAISESRGGSVTEAFF.

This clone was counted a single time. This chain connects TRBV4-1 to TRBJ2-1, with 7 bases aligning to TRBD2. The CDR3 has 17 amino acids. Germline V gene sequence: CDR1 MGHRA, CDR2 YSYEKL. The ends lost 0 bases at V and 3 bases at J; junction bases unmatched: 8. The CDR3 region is CASSQDGLAEIYNEQFF. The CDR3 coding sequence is TGCGCCAGCAGCCAAGATGGGCTAGCGGAAATCTACAATGAGCAGTTCTTC.

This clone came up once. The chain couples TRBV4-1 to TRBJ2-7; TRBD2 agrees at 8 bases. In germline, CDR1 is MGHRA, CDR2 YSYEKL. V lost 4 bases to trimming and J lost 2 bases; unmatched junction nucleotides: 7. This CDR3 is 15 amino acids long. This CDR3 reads CASSPLGLATYEQYF. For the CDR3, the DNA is TGCGCCAGCAGCCCTCTCGGACTAGCAACCTACGAGCAGTACTTC.

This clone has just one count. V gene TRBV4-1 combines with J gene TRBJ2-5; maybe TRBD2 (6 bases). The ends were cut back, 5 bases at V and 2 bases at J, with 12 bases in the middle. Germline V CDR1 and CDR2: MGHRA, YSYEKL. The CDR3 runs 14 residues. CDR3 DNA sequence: TGCGCCAGCAGCAAACTAGCTTTGCAAGAGACCCAGTACTTC. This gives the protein CASSKLALQETQYF.

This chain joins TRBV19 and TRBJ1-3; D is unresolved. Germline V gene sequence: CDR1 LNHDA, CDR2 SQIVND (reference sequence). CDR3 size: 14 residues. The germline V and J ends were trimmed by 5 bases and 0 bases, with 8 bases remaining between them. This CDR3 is CASSGGRSGNTIYF. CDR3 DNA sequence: TGTGCCAGTAGTGGAGGGCGCTCTGGAAACACCATATATTTT.

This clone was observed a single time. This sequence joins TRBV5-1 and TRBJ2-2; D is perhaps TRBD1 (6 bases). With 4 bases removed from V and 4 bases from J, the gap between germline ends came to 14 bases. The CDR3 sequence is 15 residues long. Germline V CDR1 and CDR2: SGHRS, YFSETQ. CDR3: CASSPGQQPTGELFF. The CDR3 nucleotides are TGCGCCAGCAGCCCCGGACAGCAGCCCACCGGGGAGCTGTTTTTT.

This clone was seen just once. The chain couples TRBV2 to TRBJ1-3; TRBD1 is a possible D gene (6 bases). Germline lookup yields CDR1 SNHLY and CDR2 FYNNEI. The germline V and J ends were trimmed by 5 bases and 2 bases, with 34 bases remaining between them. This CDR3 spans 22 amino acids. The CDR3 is CASSLTRGSLVGPGLTGNTIYF. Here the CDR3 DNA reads TGTGCCAGCAGTCTAACGAGGGGGTCTTTGGTCGGCCCCGGGCTTACTGGAAACACCATATATTTT. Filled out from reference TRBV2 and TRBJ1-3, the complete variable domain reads EPEVTQTPSHQVTQMGQEVILRCVPISNHLYFYWYRQILGQKVEFLVSFYNNEISEKSEIFDDQFSVERPDGSNFTLKIRSTKLEDSAMYFCASSLTRGSLVGPGLTGNTIYFGEGSWLTVV.

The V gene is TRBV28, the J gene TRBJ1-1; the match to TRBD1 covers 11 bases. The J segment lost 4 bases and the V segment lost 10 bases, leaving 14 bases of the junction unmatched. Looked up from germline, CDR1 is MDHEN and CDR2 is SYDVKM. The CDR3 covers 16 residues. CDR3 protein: CATWTGGLQESTEAFF. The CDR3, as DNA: TGTGCCACTTGGACAGGGGGCCTACAAGAGTCCACTGAAGCTTTCTTT.

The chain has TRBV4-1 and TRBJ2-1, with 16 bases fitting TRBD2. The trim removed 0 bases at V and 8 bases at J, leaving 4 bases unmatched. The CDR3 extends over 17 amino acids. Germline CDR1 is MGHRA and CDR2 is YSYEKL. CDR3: CASSQDQGLAGGYEQFF. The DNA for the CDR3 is TGCGCCAGCAGCCAAGACCAGGGACTAGCGGGGGGGTATGAGCAGTTCTTC.

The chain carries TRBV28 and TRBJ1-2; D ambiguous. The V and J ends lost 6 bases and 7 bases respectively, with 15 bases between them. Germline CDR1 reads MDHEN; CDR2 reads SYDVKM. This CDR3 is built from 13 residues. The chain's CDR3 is CASSLGAWRGYTF. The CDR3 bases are TGTGCCAGCAGCCTTGGAGCTTGGCGTGGCTACACCTTC.

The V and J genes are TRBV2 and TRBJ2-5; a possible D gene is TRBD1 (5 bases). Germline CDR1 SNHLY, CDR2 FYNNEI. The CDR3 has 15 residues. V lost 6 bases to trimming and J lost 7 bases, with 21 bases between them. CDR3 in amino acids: CASSLTVTGRATQYF. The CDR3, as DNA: TGTGCCAGCAGCCTGACAGTGACTGGTCGTGCGACCCAGTACTTC.